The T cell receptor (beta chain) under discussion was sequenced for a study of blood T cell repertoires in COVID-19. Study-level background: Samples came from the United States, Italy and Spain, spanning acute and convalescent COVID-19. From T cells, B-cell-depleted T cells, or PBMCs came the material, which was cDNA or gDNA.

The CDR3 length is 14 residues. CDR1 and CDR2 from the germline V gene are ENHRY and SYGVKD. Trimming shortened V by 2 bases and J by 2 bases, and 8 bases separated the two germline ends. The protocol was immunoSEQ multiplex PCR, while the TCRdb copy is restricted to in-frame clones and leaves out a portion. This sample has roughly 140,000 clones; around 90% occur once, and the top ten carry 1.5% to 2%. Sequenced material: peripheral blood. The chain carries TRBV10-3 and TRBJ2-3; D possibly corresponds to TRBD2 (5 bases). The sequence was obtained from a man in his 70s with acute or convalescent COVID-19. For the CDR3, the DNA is TGTGCCATCAGTGAGCGAGCGGACACAGATACGCAGTATTTT. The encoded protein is CAISERADTDTQYF.